A selection of T cell receptor beta chains follows, all from one sample in a study of OX40 agonist ivuxolimab in advanced cancers. Some clones are missing from TCRdb's copy, which holds only in-frame ones; the method was immunoSEQ multiplex PCR. The table lists 20,000 to 25,000 clones, 80% to 90% of them singletons. This specimen consisted of CD4+ or CD8+ T cells sorted from blood, obtained in a trial of the OX40 agonist ivuxolimab. These receptors were collected from an adult with an advanced solid tumor such as melanoma, head and neck, liver or kidney cancer. The CDR3 runs from the conserved cysteine through the conserved F or W. D genes are given only for firm matches. Clone size, where shown, is once, few, many, or a class for clones that have expanded.

d_call	v_call	j_call	clone_size	cdr3_aa	cdr3_nt
TRBD1	TRBV5-1	TRBJ2-5	.	CASSSPGTGEQETQYF	TGCGCCAGCAGTTCCCCCGGGACAGGGGAGCAGGAGACCCAGTACTTC
TRBD1	TRBV28	TRBJ1-1	.	CASSPRTGSLAFF	TGTGCCAGCAGTCCTCGGACAGGGTCCTTAGCTTTCTTT
TRBD1	TRBV7-9	TRBJ1-1	.	CASSSDRVTEAFF	TGTGCCAGCAGCTCAGACAGGGTCACTGAAGCTTTCTTT
.	TRBV27	TRBJ2-1	.	CASSLLSDYNEQFF	TGTGCCAGCAGTTTATTATCAGATTACAATGAGCAGTTCTTC
.	TRBV28	TRBJ2-7	.	CASSFQGLRYEQYF	TGTGCCAGCAGTTTTCAGGGCCTGCGTTACGAGCAGTACTTC
.	TRBV7-3	TRBJ2-1	.	CASSLDLYNEQFF	TGTGCCAGCAGCTTGGACTTATACAATGAGCAGTTCTTC
.	TRBV11-2	TRBJ2-7	.	CASSLEVEYEQYF	TGTGCCAGCAGCTTAGAAGTAGAATACGAGCAGTACTTC
TRBD2	TRBV9	TRBJ2-3	.	CASSVGPGGTDTQYF	TGTGCCAGCAGCGTAGGACCGGGGGGGACAGATACGCAGTATTTT
TRBD2	TRBV5-6	TRBJ2-7	.	CASSLRGGDYEQYF	TGTGCCAGCAGCTTGCGGGGGGGCGACTACGAGCAGTACTTC
TRBD1	TRBV7-2	TRBJ1-5	.	CASSLRTGPYSNQPQHF	TGTGCCAGCAGCTTAAGGACAGGACCTTATAGCAATCAGCCCCAGCATTTT
.	TRBV28	TRBJ2-5	.	CASSLGGTQYF	TGTGCCAGCAGTCTCGGCGGGACCCAGTACTTC
.	TRBV7-8	TRBJ2-1	.	CASSPLGNEQFF	TGTGCCAGCAGCCCCCTAGGGAATGAGCAGTTCTTC
TRBD1	TRBV7-9	TRBJ2-7	few	CASSLGTGAYEQYF	TGTGCCAGCAGCTTAGGAACAGGGGCCTACGAGCAGTACTTC
TRBD2	TRBV9	TRBJ2-3	.	CASSVGLSTDTQYF	TGTGCCAGCAGCGTGGGACTAAGCACAGATACGCAGTATTTT
.	TRBV4-1	TRBJ1-2	.	CASSQAGEGKHGYTF	TGCGCCAGCAGCCAAGCAGGGGAGGGTAAGCATGGCTACACCTTC
TRBD1	TRBV9	TRBJ2-1	.	CASSEGQGSYNEQFF	TGTGCCAGCAGCGAGGGACAGGGCTCCTACAATGAGCAGTTCTTC
.	TRBV30	TRBJ2-5	.	CAWSSRPGPTNKETQYF	TGTGCCTGGAGTTCACGACCGGGACCGACAAATAAAGAGACCCAGTACTTC
TRBD1	TRBV11-2	TRBJ2-7	.	CASSSGTVYEQYF	TGTGCCAGCAGCTCCGGGACAGTATACGAGCAGTACTTC
TRBD2	TRBV28	TRBJ2-1	few	CASSALAGGYNEQFF	TGTGCCAGCAGTGCTCTAGCGGGGGGTTACAATGAGCAGTTCTTC
TRBD1	TRBV27	TRBJ1-1	once	CASIAGGTEAFF	TGTGCCAGCATCGCAGGGGGCACTGAAGCTTTCTTT
.	TRBV12-5	TRBJ1-2	.	CASGLGGLGNYGYTF	TGTGCTAGTGGTTTGGGGGGGCTTGGTAACTATGGCTACACCTTC
.	TRBV11-3	TRBJ1-5	.	CASSLGSQPQHF	TGTGCCAGCAGCTTAGGGAGTCAGCCCCAGCATTTT
TRBD2	TRBV29-1	TRBJ2-7	.	CSAAGTSDTYEQYF	TGCAGCGCAGCCGGGACTAGCGACACCTACGAGCAGTACTTC
.	TRBV28	TRBJ1-1	.	CASSPSRAEAFF	TGTGCCAGCAGCCCTAGTCGCGCTGAAGCTTTCTTT
.	TRBV5-1	TRBJ2-5	.	CASSFRGGQETQYF	TGCGCCAGCAGCTTCAGGGGTGGCCAAGAGACCCAGTACTTC
.	TRBV27	TRBJ1-1	.	CASGSHFGAFF	TGTGCCAGCGGCAGTCACTTCGGGGCTTTCTTT
.	TRBV5-5	TRBJ2-7	.	CASSPDSPPYEQYF	TGTGCCAGCAGCCCGGACAGTCCCCCCTACGAGCAGTACTTC
.	TRBV27	TRBJ2-2	.	CASSLVVGTGELFF	TGTGCCAGCAGTTTGGTGGTAGGGACCGGGGAGCTGTTTTTT
TRBD1	TRBV4-3	TRBJ2-1	few	CASSQEYWDRKFF	TGCGCCAGCAGCCAAGAATACTGGGACAGGAAATTCTTC
.	TRBV19	TRBJ2-7	.	CASSGWTASSYEQYF	TGTGCCAGTAGTGGTTGGACAGCGAGCTCCTACGAGCAGTACTTC
TRBD1	TRBV7-9	TRBJ1-6	few	CASSLADQGAYAPLHF	TGTGCCAGCAGCTTAGCGGATCAGGGGGCATATGCACCCCTCCACTTT
.	TRBV20-1	TRBJ2-1	.	CSAREGYEQFF	TGCAGTGCTAGAGAAGGCTATGAGCAGTTCTTC